This T cell receptor beta chain was profiled in a study of blood T cell repertoires in COVID-19. Study-level information: Spain, Italy and the United States supplied samples that represented acute and convalescent COVID-19. The cDNA or gDNA used as material had been derived from T cells, B-cell-depleted T cells, or PBMCs.

V dropped 6 bases and J dropped 2; count of bases not matched to a gene: 4. CDR1 and CDR2 from the germline V gene are MNHEY and SVGAGI. The CDR3 has 15 amino acids. Methods used by the authors: It was from reference gene primer amplification that nucleated cell counts were estimated. Sequencing used immunoSEQ multiplex PCR; TCRdb keeps in-frame clones, though not all of them. Clonal size and the V and J genes are those of that table, whereas D and trimming came from the DNA. Of around 240,000 clones listed, around 83% are singletons. The genes are TRBV6-5 and TRBJ2-1; 10 nucleotides align to TRBD2. The clonotype originates from a woman in her forties or fifties with acute or convalescent COVID-19. The sample taken for sequencing was peripheral blood. In DNA form, the CDR3 reads TGTGCCAGCAGCTTGCTAGCGGGAGCCTACAATGAGCAGTTCTTC. Its translation: CASSLLAGAYNEQFF.